This record looks at one T cell receptor beta chain sequence and its context. The count of this clone is one. No cognate antigen has been identified for it. The record has no base qualities; no much larger clone is one base away. This record comes from a study of T cell responses to AZD1222 COVID-19 vaccine (dated by TCRdb to 2020 to 2022). Study-wide context: AZD1222 recipients whose second dose came at about 4 weeks and those whose second dose came at about 12 weeks were combined into one group, since spike-specific TCR depth and breadth did not differ between the two schedules. Trial participants were enrolled by age into 18-55, 56-69 and 70-plus year subgroups, with about 150, 28 and 57 TCR-sequenced participants respectively. TCR sequencing was performed for some 250 trial participants, of whom around 210 were given two doses of AZD1222 and 26 were given two doses of MenACWY control vaccine.

This sample's time point label indicates: baseline before first vaccination. Vaccinee samples were obtained from the UK trials COV001 and COV002, which included a single-blind randomized controlled phase 2/3 trial of AZD1222 (ChAdOx1 nCoV-19) in healthy adults. Trial participant PBMC samples were collected at day 0 and day 28 after the second dose for TCRbeta chain sequencing. The CDR3 regions of human TCRbeta chains were analyzed by immunosequencing. The study's own analysis went as follows. TCRs in the repertoires were matched against a reference library of SARS-CoV-2-specific TCRs that had been generated with the MIRA antigen-specificity platform. Breadth was defined as the fraction of unique TCRs that were SARS-CoV-2-associated. Depth was defined as the fraction of total T cells that were SARS-CoV-2-associated. Using the MIRA data, every spike-specific TCR was mapped to the spike region that the TCR reacted to and assigned to either a CD4 or a CD8 class. Log10-transformed breadth and depth values were compared by one-way ANOVA with Sidak's multiple comparisons tests. TCRdb holds this immuneACCESS table with in-frame rearrangements only. Some clones are missing; in checked studies, unresolved V genes explain under half, and the rest has no known cause. The D gene and trimming were derived from the DNA, and the V and J assignments and clone size from that table. This sample lists 150,000 or so clones; roughly 91% were detected once. The ten largest make up 1.4% to 1.5% of the sample.

The CDR3 starts with the cysteine, ends with the phenylalanine, and has 19 residues. The read is trimmed to its CDR3 DNA, 57 bases read in frame from base 1. A distance of 25 bases separates the germline ends of V and J, which lose 6 bases and 1 base respectively. CDR1 and CDR2 were assigned from the germline V gene (reference sequence) as LNHDA and SQIVND. On the study overall, not on this receptor specifically: Epitopes outside the regions mutated in the B.1.351 and B.1.1.7 variants were reportedly recognized by nearly half of the unique spike-specific TCRs. Vaccine-associated CD4 TCRs spanned the whole spike protein, with dominant responses in regions 160-218 and 743-854. In the small 56-69-year group, the increase in depth fell short of significance, most likely because of low power. Conclusions about previously exposed vaccinees are limited, since just five or six AZD1222 recipients were seropositive for SARS-CoV-2 at baseline. Because no day 14 peak-response samples were available, repertoires were characterized only after the peak T cell response. After two AZD1222 doses, spike-specific TCR breadth and depth were significantly higher than at day 0 and than in MenACWY recipients. Participants were mostly white British, with more females than males. The authors suggested clonal diversity may have been underestimated.

Sequenced material: peripheral blood, taken on day 0 of AZD1222 vaccination. This TCR came from an adult in good health. The sequence is built from TRBV19 and TRBJ2-1; TRBD1 is perhaps the D gene, given 6 matching bases. The DNA sequence reads TGTGCCAGTAGGAACACCGGGACCCACCAAGGGGGATCCTACAATGAGCAGTTCTTC. Its protein product is CASRNTGTHQGGSYNEQFF.